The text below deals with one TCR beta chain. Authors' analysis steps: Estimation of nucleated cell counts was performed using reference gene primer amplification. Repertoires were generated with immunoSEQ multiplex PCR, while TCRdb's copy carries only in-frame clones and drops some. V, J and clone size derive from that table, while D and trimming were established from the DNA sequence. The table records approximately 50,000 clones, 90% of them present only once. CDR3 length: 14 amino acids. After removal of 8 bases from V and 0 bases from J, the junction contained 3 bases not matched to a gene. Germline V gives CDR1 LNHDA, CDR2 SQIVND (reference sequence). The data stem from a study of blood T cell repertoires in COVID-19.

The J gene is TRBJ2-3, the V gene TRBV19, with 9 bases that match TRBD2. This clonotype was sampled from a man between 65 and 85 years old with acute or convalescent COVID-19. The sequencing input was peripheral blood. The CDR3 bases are TGTGCCAGTTCAGCGGGGGGAAGCACAGATACGCAGTATTTT. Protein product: CASSAGGSTDTQYF.